This T cell receptor (beta chain) was captured in a study of shared clonotypes between healthy human individuals. In the study overall: Donor composition was a couple of women and three men, aged 18 to 49.

Profiled with immunoSEQ multiplex PCR; TCRdb holds only in-frame clones, not every one. Among approximately 710,000 clones listed, 90% were seen once. The J segment lost 9 bases and the V segment lost 7 bases, leaving 2 bases of the junction unmatched. The CDR3 is made up of 11 amino acids. Germline loops: CDR1 MNHNY, CDR2 SVGAGI (reference sequence). CD8 memory cells included CD45RO+ cells plus CCR7-negative CD45RA+ TemRA cells. For this clone: Its antigen is unknown.

Study-wide results and caveats: The sampled material consisted only of blood, and tissue repertoires are likely to differ.

The chain uses TRBV6-6 and TRBJ2-1; 8 nucleotides align to TRBD1. Sequenced material: memory CD8+ T cells from PBMCs. Subset specified: CD45RO+ cells pooled with CCR7-negative TemRA cells. The origin of this receptor is a man in his late teens or twenties in good health. Some clones in this sample may be carry-over from other donors' samples. CDR3 DNA: TGTGCCAGCACCAGGGGGCGTGAGCAGTTCTTC. Protein sequence: CASTRGREQFF.